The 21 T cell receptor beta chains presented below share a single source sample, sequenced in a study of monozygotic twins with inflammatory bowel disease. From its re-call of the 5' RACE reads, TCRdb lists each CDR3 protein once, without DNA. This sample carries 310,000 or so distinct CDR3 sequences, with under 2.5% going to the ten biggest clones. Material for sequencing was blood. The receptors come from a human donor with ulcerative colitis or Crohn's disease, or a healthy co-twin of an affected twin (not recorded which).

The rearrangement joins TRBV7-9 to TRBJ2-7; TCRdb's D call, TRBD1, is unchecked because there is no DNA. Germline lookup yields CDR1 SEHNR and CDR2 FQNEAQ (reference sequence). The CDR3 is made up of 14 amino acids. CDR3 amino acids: CASSSSGTHHEQYF.

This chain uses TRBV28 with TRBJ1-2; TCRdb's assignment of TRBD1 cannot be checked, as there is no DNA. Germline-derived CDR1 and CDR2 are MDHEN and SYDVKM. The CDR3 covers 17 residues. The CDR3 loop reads CASSRDRDLDSNYGYTF.

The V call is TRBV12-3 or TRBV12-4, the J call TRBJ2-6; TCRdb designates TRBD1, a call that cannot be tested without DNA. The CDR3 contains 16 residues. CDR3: CASSSWTVSGANVLTF.

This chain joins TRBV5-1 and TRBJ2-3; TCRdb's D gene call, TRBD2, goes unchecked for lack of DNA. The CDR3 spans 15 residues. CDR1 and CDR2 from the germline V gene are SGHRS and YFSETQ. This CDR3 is CASSLPLAGRDTQYF. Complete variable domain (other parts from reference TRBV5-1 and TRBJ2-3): KAGVTQTPRYLIKTRGQQVTLSCSPISGHRSVSWYQQTPGQGLQFLFEYFSETQRNKGNFPGRFSGRQFSNSRSEMNVSTLELGDSALYLCASSLPLAGRDTQYFGPGTRLTVL.

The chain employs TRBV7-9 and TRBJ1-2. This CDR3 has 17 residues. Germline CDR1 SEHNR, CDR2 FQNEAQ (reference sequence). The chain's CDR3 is CASSSSLGPTWNYGYTF.

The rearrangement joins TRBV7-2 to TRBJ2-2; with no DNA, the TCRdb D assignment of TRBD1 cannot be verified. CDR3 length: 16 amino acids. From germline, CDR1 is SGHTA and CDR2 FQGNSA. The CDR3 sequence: CASSPKRGGSAGELFF.

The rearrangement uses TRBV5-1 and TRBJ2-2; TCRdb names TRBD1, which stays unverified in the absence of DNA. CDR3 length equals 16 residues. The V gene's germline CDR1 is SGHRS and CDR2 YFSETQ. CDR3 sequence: CASSLGYRSEAGELFF.

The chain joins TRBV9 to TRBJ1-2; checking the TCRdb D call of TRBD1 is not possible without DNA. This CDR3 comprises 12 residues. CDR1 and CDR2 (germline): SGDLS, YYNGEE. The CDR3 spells CASHRGPYGYTF.

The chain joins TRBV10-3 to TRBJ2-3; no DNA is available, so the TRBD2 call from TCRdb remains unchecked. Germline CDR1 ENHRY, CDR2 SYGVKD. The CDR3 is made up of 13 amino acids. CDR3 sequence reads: CAISLQWTDTQYF.

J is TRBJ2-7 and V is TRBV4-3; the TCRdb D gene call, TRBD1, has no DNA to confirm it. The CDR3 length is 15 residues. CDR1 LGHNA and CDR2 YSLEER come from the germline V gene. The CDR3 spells CASSQEGTGDFGQYF.

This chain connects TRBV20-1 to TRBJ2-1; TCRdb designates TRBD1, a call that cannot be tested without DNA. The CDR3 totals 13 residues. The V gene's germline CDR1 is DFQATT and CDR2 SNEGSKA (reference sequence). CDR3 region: CSAPRDRSNEQFF.

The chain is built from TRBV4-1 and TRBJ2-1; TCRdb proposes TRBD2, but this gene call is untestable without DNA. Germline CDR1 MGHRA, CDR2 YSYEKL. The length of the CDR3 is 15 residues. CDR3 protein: CASSPRDSGSNEQFF.

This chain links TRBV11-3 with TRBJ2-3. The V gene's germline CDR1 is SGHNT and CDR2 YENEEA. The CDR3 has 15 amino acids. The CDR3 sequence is CASSPRLDGPDTQYF.

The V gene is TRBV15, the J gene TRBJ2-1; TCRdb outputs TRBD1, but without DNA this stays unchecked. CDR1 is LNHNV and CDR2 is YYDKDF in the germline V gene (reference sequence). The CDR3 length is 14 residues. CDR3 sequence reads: CATGARSSYNEQFF. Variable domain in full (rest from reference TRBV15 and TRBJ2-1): DAMVIQNPRYQVTQFGKPVTLSCSQTLNHNVMYWYQQKSSQAPKLLFHYYDKDFNNEADTPDNFQSRRPNTSFCFLDIRSPGLGDTAMYLCATGARSSYNEQFFGPGTRLTVL.

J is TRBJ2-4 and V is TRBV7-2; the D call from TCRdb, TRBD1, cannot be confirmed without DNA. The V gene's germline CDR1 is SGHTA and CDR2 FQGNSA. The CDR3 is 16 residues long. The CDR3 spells CASSLEGTGGKNIQYF.

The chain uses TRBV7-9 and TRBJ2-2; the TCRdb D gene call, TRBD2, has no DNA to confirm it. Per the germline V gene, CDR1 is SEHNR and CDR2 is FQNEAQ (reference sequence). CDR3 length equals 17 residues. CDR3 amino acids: CASSLAYGSGYTGELFF.

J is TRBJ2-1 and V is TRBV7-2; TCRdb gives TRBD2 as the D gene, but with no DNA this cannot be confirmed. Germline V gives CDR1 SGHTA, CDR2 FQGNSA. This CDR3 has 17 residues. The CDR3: CASSPGRLAGGHNEQFF.

CDR3 sequence reads: CSASGRAFPDTQYF. The chain carries TRBV29-1 and TRBJ2-3; with no DNA, the TCRdb D assignment of TRBD2 cannot be verified. Per germline, CDR1 SQVTM and CDR2 ANQGSEA. CDR3 length: 14 amino acids.

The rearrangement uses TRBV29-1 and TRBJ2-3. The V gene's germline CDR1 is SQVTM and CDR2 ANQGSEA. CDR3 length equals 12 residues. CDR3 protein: CSVVRMADTQYF.

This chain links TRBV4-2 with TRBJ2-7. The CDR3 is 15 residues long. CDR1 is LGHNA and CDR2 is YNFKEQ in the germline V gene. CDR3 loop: CASSQEQATAYEQYF.

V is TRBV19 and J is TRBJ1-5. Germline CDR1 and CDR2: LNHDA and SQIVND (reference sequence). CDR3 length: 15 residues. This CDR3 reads CASSPLPEWSQPQHF. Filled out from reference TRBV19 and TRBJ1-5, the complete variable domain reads DGGITQSPKYLFRKEGQNVTLSCEQNLNHDAMYWYRQDPGQGLRLIYYSQIVNDFQKGDIAEGYSVSREKKESFPLTVTSAQKNPTAFYLCASSPLPEWSQPQHFGDGTRLSIL.